These 16 T cell receptor beta chains came from one sample sequenced in a study of T cell responses to AZD1222 COVID-19 vaccine. Clones were read by immunoSEQ multiplex PCR, and TCRdb kept only the in-frame ones, dropping some. The sample includes about 160,000 clones, about 90% of them seen just once. The sample consisted of peripheral blood, taken on day 0 of AZD1222 vaccination. Every receptor here comes from an adult in good health.

The chain uses TRBV7-6 and TRBJ1-5; no definite D call. V was shortened by 5 bases and J by 6 bases, with 14 bases between the two germline ends. The CDR3 length is 14 residues. Germline assignment: CDR1 SGHVS and CDR2 FNYEAQ. The CDR3 nucleotides read TGTGCCAGCAGCGAGGAGACTTCGGGTCAGCCCCAGCATTTT. It specifies CASSEETSGQPQHF. Combining the CDR3 with reference TRBV7-6 and TRBJ1-5 gives the whole variable domain GAGVSQSPRYKVTKRGQDVALRCDPISGHVSLYWYRQALGQGPEFLTYFNYEAQQDKSGLPNDRFSAERPEGSISTLTIQRTEQRDSAMYRCASSEETSGQPQHFGDGTRLSIL.

The chain uses TRBV21-1 and TRBJ1-4. TRBV21-1 is deemed a pseudogene. This CDR3 is 12 amino acids long. This CDR3 reads CASVEGNEKLFF. In nucleotides, the CDR3 is TGTGCCAGCGTGGAGGGCAATGAAAAACTGTTTTTT.

As DNA, the CDR3 is TGTGCCAGCAGTCCGGGGCCGAACACTGAAGCTTTCTTT. It specifies CASSPGPNTEAFF. J is TRBJ1-1 and V is TRBV2, with a weak D call TRBD1 (5 bases). With 5 bases removed from V and 1 base from J, the gap between germline ends came to 8 bases. The germline CDR1 and CDR2 sequences are SNHLY and FYNNEI. The CDR3 has 13 residues.

The V call is TRBV6-5, the J call TRBJ1-2; 7 positions match TRBD1. From germline, CDR1 is MNHEY and CDR2 SVGAGI. V lost 5 bases to trimming and J lost 4 bases; unmatched junction nucleotides: 4. CDR3 length equals 13 residues. CDR3 sequence: CASSPGQIYGYTF. The CDR3 DNA follows: TGTGCCAGCAGTCCGGGACAGATCTATGGCTACACCTTC.

This chain connects TRBV19 to TRBJ2-1; possibly TRBD2 for D (5 bases). Per germline, CDR1 LNHDA and CDR2 SQIVND (reference sequence). Trimming pared 2 bases from V and 1 base from J, leaving 12 bases between. This CDR3 comprises 16 residues. CDR3 coding DNA: TGTGCCAGTAGTATACGAGGCGGGTGGTCCTACAATGAGCAGTTCTTC. It codes for CASSIRGGWSYNEQFF.

The chain uses TRBV6-5 and TRBJ2-3, with D unclear. The germline V gene encodes CDR1 MNHEY and CDR2 SVGAGI. Trimming took off 7 bases at V and 0 bases at J, with 8 bases between the two ends. CDR3 length equals 13 residues. CDR3 region: CASTLGSTDTQYF. The CDR3 DNA follows: TGTGCCAGCACCCTAGGAAGCACAGATACGCAGTATTTT.

CDR3: CSVGEYQETQYF. The CDR3 DNA follows: TGCAGCGTAGGAGAATACCAAGAGACCCAGTACTTC. The chain uses TRBV29-1 and TRBJ2-5; D remains ambiguous. Trimming stripped 6 bases from V and 0 bases from J, with 8 bases between. Germline-derived CDR1 and CDR2 are SQVTM and ANQGSEA. The CDR3 extends over 12 amino acids.

J is TRBJ1-1 and V is TRBV7-2; D gene uncertain. Per the germline V gene, CDR1 is SGHTA and CDR2 is FQGNSA. The CDR3 contains 15 residues. V dropped 1 base and J dropped 3 bases, with 12 bases sitting between them. CDR3 DNA: TGTGCCAGCAGCTTAGTCATCGACGGTTACACTGAAGCTTTCTTT. Protein sequence: CASSLVIDGYTEAFF. Full variable domain (outside the CDR3, taken from reference TRBV7-2 and TRBJ1-1): GAGVSQSPSNKVTEKGKDVELRCDPISGHTALYWYRQSLGQGLEFLIYFQGNSAPDKSGLPSDRFSAERTGGSVSTLTIQRTQQEDSAVYLCASSLVIDGYTEAFFGQGTRLTVV.

The V and J genes are TRBV5-8 and TRBJ1-5; the D is unclear. V was shortened by 4 bases and J by 0 bases, with 14 bases between the two germline ends. The V gene's germline CDR1 is SGHTS and CDR2 YDEGEE. There are 16 residues in the CDR3. The CDR3 DNA reads as TGTGCCAGCAGCCTCGACTCCGATAATAGCAATCAGCCCCAGCATTTT. It translates to CASSLDSDNSNQPQHF.

CDR3 amino acids: CASSPPGGIQYF. CDR3 coding DNA: TGTGCCAGCAGCCCACCAGGAGGCATTCAGTACTTC. The rearrangement links TRBV12-3 or TRBV12-4 to TRBJ2-4; D might be TRBD2 (5 bases). The CDR3 is made up of 12 amino acids. Deletions cut 6 bases from V and 9 bases from J, with 12 bases between.

In this sample, this clone turned up once. The CDR3 here is CASSPNEANYGYTF. The CDR3 DNA is TGTGCCAGCAGTCCCAATGAAGCCAACTATGGCTACACCTTC. V is TRBV6-5 and J is TRBJ1-2, with no clear D. V lost 5 bases and J lost 2, with 12 bases in between. Germline V CDR1 and CDR2: MNHEY, SVGAGI. This CDR3 comprises 14 residues.

This clone was counted once. The chain combines TRBV10-3 with TRBJ1-2; D remains ambiguous. V lost 0 bases and J lost 8, with 10 bases in between. The CDR3 consists of 13 residues. Germline V gene data show CDR1 as ENHRY and CDR2 as SYGVKD. The CDR3 DNA sequence: TGTGCCATCAGTGAGTCGAGAGAAAGCGGCTACACCTTC. Its protein is CAISESRESGYTF.

J is TRBJ1-1 and V is TRBV5-6; D is undetermined. The germline V gene encodes CDR1 SGHDT and CDR2 YYEEEE. The CDR3 spans 13 residues. The V end lost 6 bases, the J end lost 5 bases, and 14 bases lay between the germline ends. The CDR3 loop reads CASMRSTWTEAFF. The CDR3 bases are TGTGCCAGCATGAGGTCCACTTGGACTGAAGCTTTCTTT.

The chain combines TRBV27 with TRBJ1-5; possible D gene TRBD1, 5 bases. The V end was cut by 6 bases, the J end by 7 bases, with 19 bases between. The CDR3 sequence is 15 residues long. CDR1 is MNHEY and CDR2 is SMNVEV in the germline V gene (reference sequence). DNA for the CDR3: TGTGCCAGCAGAACCCCGGCCCAGCAGGGACAGCCCCAGCATTTT. As protein: CASRTPAQQGQPQHF.

The genes are TRBV5-6 and TRBJ1-1; D gene uncertain. CDR1 SGHDT and CDR2 YYEEEE come from the germline V gene. The CDR3 loop spans 15 amino acids. Trimming pared 0 bases from V and 1 base from J, leaving 10 bases between. The CDR3 bases are TGTGCCAGCAGCTTGGAGGCGGGAGGGAACACTGAAGCTTTCTTT. It yields the protein CASSLEAGGNTEAFF. The whole variable domain, filled in from reference TRBV5-6 and TRBJ1-1, reads DAGVTQSPTHLIKTRGQQVTLRCSPKSGHDTVSWYQQALGQGPQFIFQYYEEEERQRGNFPDRFSGHQFPNYSSELNVNALLLGDSALYLCASSLEAGGNTEAFFGQGTRLTVV.

The rearrangement links TRBV3-1 (or the pseudogene TRBV3-2) to TRBJ1-2; tentative D call: TRBD1 (6 bases). The V end lost 0 bases, the J end lost 2 bases, and 7 bases lay between the germline ends. The CDR3 is 14 amino acids. CDR1 is LGHDT and CDR2 is YNNKEL in the germline V gene (reference sequence). The CDR3 DNA follows: TGTGCCAGCAGCCAAGACGGACAGAACTATGGCTACACCTTC. Its translation: CASSQDGQNYGYTF.